The TCR beta chain described here comes from a study of blood T cell repertoires in COVID-19. The wider study: Specimens from acute and convalescent COVID-19 originated in the United States, Italy and Spain. T cells, B-cell-depleted T cells, or PBMCs supplied cDNA or gDNA.

CDR1 LNHDA and CDR2 SQIVND come from the germline V gene (reference sequence). The CDR3 has 15 amino acids. The V and J ends lost 0 bases and 0 bases respectively, with 8 bases between them. In the original workflow: The assay estimated nucleated cells by amplifying reference gene primers. TCRdb's copy holds only in-frame clones and misses some; the assay was immunoSEQ multiplex PCR. Clone size and V and J calls were adopted from that table, with D and trimming inferred from the DNA. The sample carries 150,000 to 200,000 clones, over 70% recorded once. Grouping used clinical history reported by participants in a survey and questionnaire.

The material sequenced was PBMCs or T cells enriched from blood (not recorded which). The gene calls are TRBV19 and TRBJ1-1; D not certain. The sequence derives from an older woman who had recovered from COVID-19. The CDR3 sequence: CASSIDSVMNTEAFF. The CDR3 DNA reads as TGTGCCAGTAGTATAGATTCCGTAATGAACACTGAAGCTTTCTTT.